The present entry profiles one T cell receptor beta chain with its context. The source of the sample is a study of blood T cell repertoires in COVID-19. Across the study: Sites in the United States, Italy and Spain provided acute and convalescent COVID-19 samples. PBMCs, B-cell-depleted T cells, or T cells provided the cDNA or gDNA that made up the material.

Participants were aged roughly 18 to 100 years from approximately 25 US areas. Cohort 3 donors counted as recovered after two negative PCRs, clearance, or resolved symptoms. Profiled with immunoSEQ multiplex PCR; TCRdb holds only in-frame clones, not every one. The sample shows 150,000 or so clones, more than 65% of them seen only once. The CDR3 runs to 13 residues. The germline gives CDR1 KGHSH, CDR2 LQKENI. V was trimmed by 4 bases and J by 4 bases, leaving 10 bases between them. The TCR sequence derives from a man aged 50 to 59 who had recovered from COVID-19. The rearrangement links TRBV18 to TRBJ2-5; the D is unclear. Sequenced input: PBMCs or T cells enriched from blood (not recorded which). CDR3 in amino acids: CASSLSTPETQYF. CDR3 nucleotides: TGTGCCAGCTCACTGTCTACCCCAGAGACCCAGTACTTC.